The 32 T cell receptor beta chains reported below all come from one sample, sequenced in a study of T cells after yellow fever vaccination (dated by TCRdb to between 2018 and 2020). The sample's treatment or condition label is to be understood as: live attenuated yellow fever vaccine strain. The method was 5' RACE. Sequencing was carried out with an Illumina HiSeq 2500. TCRdb trimmed public reads at Q25 via fastp, called clones via MiXCR and kept in-frame beta chains. One record per CDR3 amino acid sequence lists the most common genes and DNA. Across this sample there are around 550,000 distinct CDR3 sequences, with less than 20% seen only once. The ten largest clones take up 13% to 15% of the sample. The sample was PBMCs, taken 15 days after the yellow fever booster vaccination. These receptors came from a man in his thirties or forties who received the YFV17D yellow fever vaccine.

The V call is TRBV7-2, the J call TRBJ2-7; 13 nucleotides match TRBD2. V lost 5 bases, J lost 3 bases, and 4 bases stayed unmatched. There are 15 residues in the CDR3. CDR1 SGHTA and CDR2 FQGNSA come from the germline V gene. CDR3 nucleotide sequence: TGTGCCAGCAGCCAGGGACTAGCGGGGTACTACGAGCAGTACTTC. This codes for CASSQGLAGYYEQYF.

This clonotype was counted a few times. The rearrangement uses TRBV6-1 and TRBJ1-3, with 7 nucleotides matching TRBD1. V was pared by 6 bases and J by 2 bases, with 1 base of the junction left unmatched. CDR3 size: 13 residues. Germline V gives CDR1 MNHNS, CDR2 SASEGT. CDR3 sequence reads: CASRQGAGNTIYF. The CDR3 region has the DNA TGTGCCAGCAGGCAGGGGGCTGGAAACACCATATATTTT.

The table lists this clonotype with a few counts. The chain couples TRBV7-6 to TRBJ2-5, with 9 bases that match TRBD2. The CDR3 is 16 residues long. Trimming at V came to 6 bases and at J to 2 bases, leaving 10 bases not matched to a gene. Germline assignment: CDR1 SGHVS and CDR2 FNYEAQ. CDR3 coding DNA: TGTGCCAGCAGAGCCGCAGCGGGAGGTTTTCAAGAGACCCAGTACTTC. Its protein is CASRAAAGGFQETQYF. Using reference TRBV7-6 and TRBJ2-5 for the parts outside the CDR3, the full variable domain is GAGVSQSPRYKVTKRGQDVALRCDPISGHVSLYWYRQALGQGPEFLTYFNYEAQQDKSGLPNDRFSAERPEGSISTLTIQRTEQRDSAMYRCASRAAAGGFQETQYFGPGTRLLVL.

This sequence joins TRBV7-9 and TRBJ1-2; D not resolved. Trimming removed 2 bases from V and 3 bases from J, with 16 bases in between. Germline V gene data show CDR1 as SEHNR and CDR2 as FQNEAQ (reference sequence). The CDR3 covers 16 residues. The CDR3 bases are TGTGCCAGCAGCTTACTTGACGGAGTACCTTACTATGGCTACACCTTC. It specifies CASSLLDGVPYYGYTF.

This clonotype appeared a few times. The genes are TRBV6-5 and TRBJ2-1, with TRBD2 matching 11 bases. This CDR3 is built from 15 residues. Per the germline V gene, CDR1 is MNHEY and CDR2 is SVGAGI. V lost 3 bases, J lost 8 bases, and 6 bases stayed unmatched. CDR3 coding DNA: TGTGCCAGCAGTTATAGCGGGAGGGCCGAGGATGAGCAGTTCTTC. Residues: CASSYSGRAEDEQFF.

This clonotype was seen more than once but under ten times. This chain links TRBV20-1 with TRBJ2-1; possible D gene TRBD1, 5 bases. V lost 4 bases and J lost 2, with 12 bases in between. The germline gives CDR1 DFQATT, CDR2 SNEGSKA (reference sequence). This CDR3 spans 14 amino acids. The CDR3 region has the DNA TGCAGTGCTATTTCTGGGGCAGCCTACAATGAGCAGTTCTTC. Translation gives CSAISGAAYNEQFF.

V is TRBV12-3 or TRBV12-4 and J is TRBJ2-1, with D hard to call. CDR3 length: 12 residues. The V end lost 6 bases, the J end lost 10 bases, and 13 bases lay between the germline ends. This CDR3 is CASRKTIQEQFF. DNA for the CDR3: TGTGCCAGCAGAAAAACGATACAGGAGCAGTTCTTC.

This clonotype was detected only a few times. The chain joins TRBV28 to TRBJ2-2, with unresolved D. Trimming removed 3 bases from V and 3 bases from J, with 8 bases in between. The germline V gene encodes CDR1 MDHEN and CDR2 SYDVKM. This CDR3 has 14 amino acids. CDR3 DNA: TGTGCCAGCAGTTTGGGCAGATACACCGGGGAGCTGTTTTTT. This gives the protein CASSLGRYTGELFF.

This clonotype was seen a handful of times. The conserved final phenylalanine or tryptophan is absent from the CDR3, which likely points to a read error. No DNA is shown, since the ends of the CDR3 on it are uncertain; the CDR3 is the one TCRdb lists. The rearrangement links TRBV5-6 to TRBJ2-7; TRBD2 is the table's D call, not checked against the DNA. CDR1 is SGHDT and CDR2 is YYEEEE in the germline V gene. The CDR3 is 14 amino acids long, termini counted. The CDR3 protein is CASSLSGTAKIFYI.

This clonotype turned up a few times. The V and J genes are TRBV5-1 and TRBJ2-1; D may correspond to TRBD1 or TRBD2 (5 bases each). Trimming took 0 bases from V and 2 from J, leaving 12 bases between them. Looked up from germline, CDR1 is SGHRS and CDR2 is YFSETQ. CDR3 length equals 16 residues. The CDR3 loop is CASSLASGQTYNEQFF. The CDR3 DNA sequence: TGCGCCAGCAGCTTGGCCTCGGGGCAGACCTACAATGAGCAGTTCTTC.

CDR3 residues: CASSKDPLPYNEQFF. The CDR3, as DNA: TGTGCCAGCAGCAAAGACCCGCTCCCCTACAATGAGCAGTTCTTC. The J gene is TRBJ2-1, the V gene TRBV21-1; the D call TRBD2 from the table was never checked on the DNA. TRBV21-1 counts as a pseudogene. This CDR3 has 15 amino acids.

The chain combines TRBV5-1 with TRBJ2-3, with 8 bases lining up with TRBD2. Per the germline V gene, CDR1 is SGHRS and CDR2 is YFSETQ. J was trimmed by 2 bases and V by 4 bases; bases with no gene match: 3. The CDR3 contains 14 residues. This chain's CDR3 is CASSPGGTTDTQYF. CDR3 DNA: TGCGCCAGCAGCCCGGGGGGGACCACAGATACGCAGTATTTT. Full variable domain (missing parts from reference TRBV5-1 and TRBJ2-3): KAGVTQTPRYLIKTRGQQVTLSCSPISGHRSVSWYQQTPGQGLQFLFEYFSETQRNKGNFPGRFSGRQFSNSRSEMNVSTLELGDSALYLCASSPGGTTDTQYFGPGTRLTVL.

The rearrangement uses TRBV20-1 and TRBJ2-7, with D uncertain. V was trimmed by 6 bases and J by 6 bases, leaving 18 bases between them. Germline CDR1 and CDR2: DFQATT and SNEGSKA (reference sequence). The CDR3 length is 13 residues. CDR3 residues: CSARMLASGEQYF. The CDR3 nucleotides are TGCAGTGCACGTATGTTAGCATCCGGCGAGCAGTACTTC.

This clonotype came up a few times. The genes are TRBV6-2 or TRBV6-3 and TRBJ2-7; D gene unclear. CDR3 length: 12 amino acids. Between the trimmed V and J ends, which lost 6 bases and 4 bases, there was a span of 10 bases. Germline values: CDR1 MNHEY, CDR2 SVGEGT. CDR3 bases: TGTGCCAGCAGGTTGGAAAATTACGAGCAGTACTTC. Its translation: CASRLENYEQYF.

This chain joins TRBV20-1 and TRBJ1-6; D is uncertain. Trimming shortened V by 6 bases and J by 6 bases, and 12 bases separated the two germline ends. Germline V gene lookup returns CDR1 DFQATT and CDR2 SNEGSKA (reference sequence). The CDR3 runs 13 residues. CDR3 loop: CSAGGVLNSPLHF. Written as DNA, the CDR3 is TGCAGTGCAGGAGGCGTTCTTAATTCACCCCTCCACTTT.

Only a few counts were recorded for this clonotype. V gene TRBV7-6 combines with J gene TRBJ2-5, with TRBD2 as a possible D gene (8 bases). This CDR3 has 16 residues. V gave up 5 bases and J gave up 0 bases, with 16 bases separating them. Per the germline V gene, CDR1 is SGHVS and CDR2 is FNYEAQ. The CDR3 nucleotides are TGTGCCAGCAGCCTTAGCGGGACAGTGTACCAAGAGACCCAGTACTTC. This codes for CASSLSGTVYQETQYF.

The CDR3 sequence: CASRSPIFVGELFF. CDR3 coding DNA: TGTGCCAGCAGATCTCCCATCTTCGTGGGGGAGCTGTTTTTT. V gene TRBV7-9 combines with J gene TRBJ2-2; D is ambiguous. This CDR3 region has 14 residues. The germline gives CDR1 SEHNR, CDR2 FQNEAQ (reference sequence). V gave up 6 bases and J gave up 8 bases, with 16 bases separating them.

J is TRBJ1-5 and V is TRBV20-1; D may be TRBD1 (6 bases). The germline V and J ends were trimmed by 4 bases and 3 bases, with 10 bases remaining between them. CDR3 size: 13 residues. In germline, CDR1 is DFQATT, CDR2 SNEGSKA (reference sequence). In nucleotides, the CDR3 is TGCAGTGCTATCGGGACAATCAATCAGCCCCAGCATTTT. It specifies CSAIGTINQPQHF.

This clonotype has more than one count but fewer than ten. This rearrangement joins TRBV28 to TRBJ2-5; TRBD1 aligns across 10 bases. CDR3 length: 15 residues. The germline V gene encodes CDR1 MDHEN and CDR2 SYDVKM. J was trimmed by 0 bases and V by 2 bases; bases with no gene match: 0. CDR3 in DNA: TGTGCCAGCAGTTTAGGGACAGGGGACCAAGAGACCCAGTACTTC. It specifies CASSLGTGDQETQYF.

This chain links TRBV6-1 with TRBJ2-1; possibly TRBD2 for D (6 bases). V lost 7 bases to trimming and J lost 4 bases, with 14 bases between them. This CDR3 comprises 14 residues. Germline lookup yields CDR1 MNHNS and CDR2 SASEGT. CDR3: CASKPGVAYNEQFF. For the CDR3, the DNA is TGTGCCAGCAAGCCGGGGGTAGCTTACAATGAGCAGTTCTTC.

This clonotype was detected only a few times. One end of the junction is discordant with germline, which a read error may explain. The V gene is TRBV25-1, the J gene TRBJ2-1; a weak D match, TRBD2 (5 bases). Germline V CDR1 and CDR2: MGHDK, SYGVNS. The CDR3 runs 15 residues. The CDR3 sequence: CASRDALSDSRRQFF. CDR3 coding DNA: TGTGCCAGCCGTGACGCCCTTAGCGACTCCCGGCGGCAGTTCTTC.

This clonotype was counted a few times. The chain carries TRBV11-2 and TRBJ2-4; perhaps D is TRBD1 or TRBD2 (5 bases each). V dropped 0 bases and J dropped 2 bases, with 8 bases sitting between them. This CDR3 comprises 15 residues. CDR1 and CDR2 from the germline V gene are SGHAT and FQNNGV. The CDR3 loop reads CASSLEWGTKNIQYF. The CDR3, as DNA: TGTGCCAGCAGCTTAGAATGGGGGACCAAAAACATTCAGTACTTC.

This clonotype has only a few counts. The chain employs TRBV28 and TRBJ2-4; tentative D call: TRBD1 (6 bases). The CDR3 runs 17 residues. Germline V gives CDR1 MDHEN, CDR2 SYDVKM. Trimming removed 2 bases at V and 2 bases at J, with 16 bases between. CDR3 amino acids: CASSLTSQGWTKNIQYF. CDR3 sequence (DNA): TGTGCCAGCAGTTTAACCTCACAGGGTTGGACCAAAAACATTCAGTACTTC.

This clonotype has more than one count but fewer than ten. This sequence joins TRBV9 and TRBJ2-6, with D tentatively TRBD2 (7 bases). V gave up 7 bases and J gave up 0 bases, with 17 bases separating them. This CDR3 region has 17 residues. CDR1 and CDR2 from the germline V gene are SGDLS and YYNGEE. Written as DNA, the CDR3 is TGTGCCAGCGGGGGGGGGACACTTGCCTCTGGGGCCAACGTCCTGACTTTC. It encodes CASGGGTLASGANVLTF.

V is TRBV12-3 or TRBV12-4 and J is TRBJ2-2; D uncertain. The V end lost 6 bases, the J end lost 0 bases, and 20 bases lay between the germline ends. The CDR3 extends over 18 amino acids. The CDR3 loop reads CASSLLALPRSNTGELFF. The CDR3 DNA is TGTGCCAGCAGCTTATTGGCGCTCCCGAGATCGAACACCGGGGAGCTGTTTTTT.

Only a few counts were recorded for this clonotype. The chain links TRBV14 to TRBJ2-1; D is perhaps TRBD2 (5 bases). Trimming removed 7 bases at V and 7 bases at J, with 14 bases between. CDR1 and CDR2 from the germline V gene are SGHDN and FVKESK. The CDR3 contains 13 residues. The CDR3 nucleotides are TGTGCCAGCAAAGCGGTTCGTGGAAATGAGCAGTTCTTC. This translates into CASKAVRGNEQFF.

This rearrangement joins TRBV5-4 to TRBJ2-5; D is ambiguous. Germline CDR1 reads SGHNT; CDR2 reads YYREEE (reference sequence). V lost 3 bases to trimming and J lost 5 bases, with 11 bases between them. This CDR3 region has 13 residues. CDR3 coding DNA: TGTGCCAGCAGCTCCGGAACCTCGGAGACCCAGTACTTC. The encoded protein is CASSSGTSETQYF.

This clonotype was seen more than once but under ten times. V usage is TRBV28 and J usage is TRBJ2-1; 12 bases match TRBD2. Trimming took 3 bases from V and 7 from J; bases not matched to a gene: 4. The CDR3 sequence is 15 residues long. Germline V CDR1 and CDR2: MDHEN, SYDVKM. The CDR3 bases are TGTGCCAGCAGTTTCGTGACTAGCGGGAGAAATGAGCAGTTCTTC. Amino acid sequence: CASSFVTSGRNEQFF.

The V and J genes are TRBV20-1 and TRBJ1-2; 7 bases align to TRBD1. The CDR3 runs to 11 residues. CDR1 is DFQATT and CDR2 is SNEGSKA in the germline V gene (reference sequence). The CDR3 sequence: CSPGGDRGYTF. The DNA of the CDR3 is TGCAGCCCAGGGGGGGACCGAGGCTACACCTTC.

The chain combines TRBV12-3 or TRBV12-4 with TRBJ1-2, with TRBD1 as a possible D gene (5 bases). The germline V and J ends were trimmed by 5 bases and 2 bases, with 12 bases remaining between them. The CDR3 is made up of 14 amino acids. The CDR3 region is CASSVRDLNYGYTF. CDR3 in DNA: TGTGCCAGCAGTGTACGGGACTTAAACTATGGCTACACCTTC.

This clonotype has just a few counts. The V and J genes are TRBV3-1 and TRBJ2-1; D remains ambiguous. The CDR3 loop spans 16 amino acids. Germline values: CDR1 LGHDT, CDR2 YNNKEL (reference sequence). V lost 4 bases and J 1 base, leaving 14 bases between the germline ends. The CDR3 is CASSPGWIDSYNEQFF. The CDR3 DNA reads TGTGCCAGCAGCCCCGGCTGGATCGATTCCTACAATGAGCAGTTCTTC.

This clonotype was detected a few times. V is TRBV9 and J is TRBJ1-2; TRBD1 agrees at 12 bases. Unmatched junction bases numbered 9, after V lost 2 bases and J lost 1 base. There are 18 residues in the CDR3. Germline V CDR1 and CDR2: SGDLS, YYNGEE. The CDR3 spells CASSVNRDRGPVNYGYTF. CDR3 coding DNA: TGTGCCAGCAGCGTTAACCGGGACAGGGGGCCTGTTAACTATGGCTACACCTTC.